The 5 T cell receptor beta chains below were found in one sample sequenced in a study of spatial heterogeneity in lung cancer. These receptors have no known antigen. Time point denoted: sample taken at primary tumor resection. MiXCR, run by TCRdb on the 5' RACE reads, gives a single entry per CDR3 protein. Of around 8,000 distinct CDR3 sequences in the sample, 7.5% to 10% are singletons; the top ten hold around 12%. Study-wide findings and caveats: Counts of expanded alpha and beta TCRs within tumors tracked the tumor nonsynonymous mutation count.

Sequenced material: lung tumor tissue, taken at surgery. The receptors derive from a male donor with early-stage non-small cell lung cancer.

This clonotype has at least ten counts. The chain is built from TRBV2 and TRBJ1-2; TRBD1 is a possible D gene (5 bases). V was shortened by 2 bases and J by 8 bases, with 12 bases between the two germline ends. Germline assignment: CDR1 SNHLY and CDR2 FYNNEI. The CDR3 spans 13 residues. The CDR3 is CASSENTGRGYTF. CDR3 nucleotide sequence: TGTGCCAGCAGTGAAAACACGGGACGAGGCTACACCTTC.

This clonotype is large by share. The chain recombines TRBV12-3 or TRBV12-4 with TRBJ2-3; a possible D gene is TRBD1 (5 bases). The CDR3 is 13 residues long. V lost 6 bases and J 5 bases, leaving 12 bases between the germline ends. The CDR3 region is CASSHRTIDTQYF. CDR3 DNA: TGTGCCAGCAGCCATCGGACAATAGATACGCAGTATTTT.

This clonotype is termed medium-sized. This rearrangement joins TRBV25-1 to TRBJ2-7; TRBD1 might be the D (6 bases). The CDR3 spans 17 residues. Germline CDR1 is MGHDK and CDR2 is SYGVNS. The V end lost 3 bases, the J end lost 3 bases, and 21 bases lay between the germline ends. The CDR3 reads CASSDPNPGQTIYEQYF. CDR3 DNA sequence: TGTGCCAGCAGTGACCCTAACCCCGGACAGACCATCTACGAGCAGTACTTC.

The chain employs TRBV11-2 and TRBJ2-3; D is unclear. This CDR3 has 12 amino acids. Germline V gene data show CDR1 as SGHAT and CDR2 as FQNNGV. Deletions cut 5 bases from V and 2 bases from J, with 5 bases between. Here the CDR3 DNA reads TGTGCCAGCAGCAGATACACAGATACGCAGTATTTT. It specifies CASSRYTDTQYF.

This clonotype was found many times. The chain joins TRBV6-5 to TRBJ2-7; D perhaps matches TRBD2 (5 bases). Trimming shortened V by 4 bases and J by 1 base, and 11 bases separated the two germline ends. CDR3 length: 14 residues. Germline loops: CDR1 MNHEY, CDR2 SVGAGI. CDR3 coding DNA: TGTGCCAGCAGTTCCCGGACTCGGTCCTACGAGCAGTACTTC. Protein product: CASSSRTRSYEQYF.